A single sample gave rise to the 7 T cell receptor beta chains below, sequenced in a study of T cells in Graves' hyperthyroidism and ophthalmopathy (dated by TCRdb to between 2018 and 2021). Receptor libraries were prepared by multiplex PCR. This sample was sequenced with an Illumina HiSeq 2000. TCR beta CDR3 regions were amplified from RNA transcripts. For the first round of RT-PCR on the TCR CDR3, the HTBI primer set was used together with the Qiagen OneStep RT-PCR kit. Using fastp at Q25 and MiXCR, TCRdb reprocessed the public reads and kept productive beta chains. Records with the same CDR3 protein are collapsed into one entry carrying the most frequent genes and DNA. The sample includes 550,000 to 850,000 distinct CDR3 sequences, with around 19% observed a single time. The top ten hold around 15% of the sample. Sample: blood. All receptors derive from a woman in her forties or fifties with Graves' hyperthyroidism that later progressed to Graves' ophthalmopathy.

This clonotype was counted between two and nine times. CDR3 residues: CAWSLNSPLHF. For the CDR3, the DNA is TGTGCCTGGAGTCTTAATTCACCCCTCCACTTT. This rearrangement joins TRBV30 to TRBJ1-6; D ambiguous. V lost 2 bases, J lost 6 bases, and 2 bases lay in between. Germline CDR1 GTSNPN, CDR2 SVGIG (reference sequence). This CDR3 comprises 11 residues.

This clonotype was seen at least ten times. The CDR3 coding sequence is TGTGCCAGCAGTCGATCGGGGATCGGGACAGATACGCAGTATTTT. This translates into CASSRSGIGTDTQYF. The V call is TRBV2, the J call TRBJ2-3, with D perhaps TRBD2 (5 bases). The germline V and J ends were trimmed by 5 bases and 3 bases, with 15 bases remaining between them. Germline V CDR1 and CDR2: SNHLY, FYNNEI. The CDR3 has 15 amino acids.

The CDR3 spells CASSLNAGANTEAFF. DNA of the CDR3: TGTGCCAGCAGCTTAAATGCAGGAGCGAACACTGAAGCTTTCTTT. The V gene is TRBV7-3, the J gene TRBJ1-1; the D is unclear. CDR1 is SGHTA and CDR2 is FQGTGA in the germline V gene. This CDR3 is 15 amino acids long. Trimming removed 1 base from V and 1 base from J, with 10 bases in between.

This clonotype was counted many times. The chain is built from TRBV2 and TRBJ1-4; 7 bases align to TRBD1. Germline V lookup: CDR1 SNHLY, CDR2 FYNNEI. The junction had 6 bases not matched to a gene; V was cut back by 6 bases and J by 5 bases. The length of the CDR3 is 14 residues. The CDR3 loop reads CASRRDRSNEKLFF. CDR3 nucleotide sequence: TGTGCCAGCAGGAGGGACAGATCGAATGAAAAACTGTTTTTT. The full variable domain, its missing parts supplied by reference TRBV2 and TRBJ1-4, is EPEVTQTPSHQVTQMGQEVILRCVPISNHLYFYWYRQILGQKVEFLVSFYNNEISEKSEIFDDQFSVERPDGSNFTLKIRSTKLEDSAMYFCASRRDRSNEKLFFGSGTQLSVL.

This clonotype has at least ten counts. The chain's CDR3 is CASSYSGGSNQPQHF. CDR3 DNA sequence: TGTGCCAGCAGTTACTCGGGCGGGTCCAATCAGCCCCAGCATTTT. The chain uses TRBV6-5 and TRBJ1-5; no firm D call. The CDR3 sequence is 15 residues long. The V gene's germline CDR1 is MNHEY and CDR2 SVGAGI. Trimming shortened V by 0 bases and J by 3 bases, and 9 bases separated the two germline ends.

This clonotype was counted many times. The CDR3 DNA reads TGTGCCAGCACTGTCGGACGGGGACTGCATCGACCCCAGCATTTT. Its protein is CASTVGRGLHRPQHF. This chain uses TRBV12-3 or TRBV12-4 with TRBJ1-5; maybe TRBD1 (5 bases). This CDR3 contains 15 residues. With 7 bases removed from V and 10 bases from J, the gap between germline ends came to 23 bases.

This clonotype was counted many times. CDR3 in DNA: TGTGCCAGCAGCTCCCCCGACGACAGGGCCGGAAACACCATATATTTT. It translates to CASSSPDDRAGNTIYF. The rearrangement joins TRBV7-9 to TRBJ1-3, with 7 positions matching TRBD1. CDR1 and CDR2 from the germline V gene are SEHNR and FQNEAQ (reference sequence). This CDR3 has 16 amino acids. The V and J ends lost 4 bases and 4 bases, in that order; junction bases with no gene match: 10.